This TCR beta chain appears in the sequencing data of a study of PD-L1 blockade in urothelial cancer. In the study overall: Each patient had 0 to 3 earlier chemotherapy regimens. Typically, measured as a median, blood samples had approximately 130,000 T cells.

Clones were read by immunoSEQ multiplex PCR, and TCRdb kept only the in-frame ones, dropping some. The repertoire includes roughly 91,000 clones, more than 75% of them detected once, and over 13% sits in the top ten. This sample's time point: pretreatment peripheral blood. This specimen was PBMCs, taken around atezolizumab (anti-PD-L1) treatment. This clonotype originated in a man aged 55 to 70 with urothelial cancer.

Here the CDR3 reads CASSSVHPTGSGEQYF. The CDR3 coding sequence is TGTGCCAGCAGTTCCGTCCATCCGACAGGGAGCGGCGAGCAGTACTTC. This rearrangement joins TRBV6-5 to TRBJ2-7; 7 bases agree with TRBD1. CDR3 length: 16 residues. Germline trimming cut 4 bases from V and 6 bases from J; bases unmatched to any gene: 15. The V gene's germline CDR1 is MNHEY and CDR2 SVGAGI.